Listed below are T cell receptor beta chains from one sample, sequenced in a study of CD8 T cells in ankylosing spondylitis. TCRdb called the 5' RACE reads again in MiXCR, with one record for every CDR3 protein. The table includes 90,000 to 100,000 distinct CDR3 sequences, 8% to 10% detected once. Sequencing was carried out using blood, either unsorted or a sorted T cell fraction (not recorded which). The receptor set was obtained from a male donor with ankylosing spondylitis or in good health (not recorded which). Each CDR3 is given with its conserved first and last residue. Fields, in order: clone size, J gene, V gene, D gene, CDR3 protein, CDR3 DNA. The D gene is left open where the match is weak. The size entry is marked missing in some rows and otherwise reads once, few, many or a size class.

abundance: many
j_gene: TRBJ2-2
v_gene: TRBV12-3/TRBV12-4
d_gene: TRBD1
CDR3aa: CASSRTGANTGELFF
CDR3nt: TGTGCCAGCAGTCGGACAGGAGCGAACACCGGGGAGCTGTTTTTT

abundance: many
j_gene: TRBJ2-7
v_gene: TRBV4-2
d_gene: .
CDR3aa: CASSQQHGILGEQYF
CDR3nt: TGTGCCAGCAGCCAACAACACGGGATACTGGGCGAGCAGTACTTC

abundance: many
j_gene: TRBJ1-1
v_gene: TRBV5-5
d_gene: TRBD1
CDR3aa: CASSFRTGTTMNTEAFF
CDR3nt: TGTGCCAGCAGCTTCCGGACAGGGACTACGATGAACACTGAAGCTTTCTTT

abundance: few
j_gene: TRBJ2-7
v_gene: TRBV20-1
d_gene: TRBD2
CDR3aa: CSARVTSGRGAYEQYF
CDR3nt: TGCAGTGCTAGAGTGACTAGCGGGAGGGGGGCCTACGAGCAGTACTTC

abundance: few
j_gene: TRBJ2-7
v_gene: TRBV5-5
d_gene: .
CDR3aa: CASSLDGGWGYEQYF
CDR3nt: TGTGCCAGCAGCTTGGACGGCGGATGGGGGTACGAGCAGTACTTC

abundance: many
j_gene: TRBJ1-5
v_gene: TRBV12-3/TRBV12-4
d_gene: TRBD1
CDR3aa: CASSQDRGIVHPQHF
CDR3nt: TGTGCCAGCAGCCAAGACAGGGGGATTGTTCACCCCCAGCATTTT

abundance: many
j_gene: TRBJ2-7
v_gene: TRBV18
d_gene: TRBD1
CDR3aa: CASSEGQPYEQYF
CDR3nt: TGTGCCAGCTCAGAGGGACAGCCCTACGAGCAGTACTTC

abundance: many
j_gene: TRBJ2-1
v_gene: TRBV29-1
d_gene: .
CDR3aa: CSFLTARSYNEQFF
CDR3nt: TGCAGCTTCCTGACAGCCCGCTCCTACAATGAGCAGTTCTTC

abundance: many
j_gene: TRBJ1-1
v_gene: TRBV7-9
d_gene: .
CDR3aa: CASSSFPQVTEAFF
CDR3nt: TGTGCCAGCAGCTCTTTTCCCCAGGTGACTGAAGCTTTCTTT

abundance: many
j_gene: TRBJ1-2
v_gene: TRBV12-3/TRBV12-4
d_gene: .
CDR3aa: CASSLTGRYGYTF
CDR3nt: TGTGCCAGCTCCCTAACAGGGAGATATGGCTACACCTTC

abundance: many
j_gene: TRBJ1-2
v_gene: TRBV5-1
d_gene: .
CDR3aa: CASSGGGSGYGYTF
CDR3nt: TGCGCCAGCAGTGGGGGGGGATCCGGCTATGGCTACACCTTC

abundance: many
j_gene: TRBJ2-3
v_gene: TRBV7-2
d_gene: TRBD1
CDR3aa: CASSLLGQGQDTQYF
CDR3nt: TGTGCCAGCAGCTTACTGGGACAGGGGCAAGATACGCAGTATTTT

abundance: many
j_gene: TRBJ1-1
v_gene: TRBV7-2
d_gene: .
CDR3aa: CASSPLTALMNTEAFF
CDR3nt: TGTGCCAGCAGCCCCCTGACAGCCCTTATGAACACTGAAGCTTTCTTT

abundance: many
j_gene: TRBJ2-1
v_gene: TRBV4-3
d_gene: .
CDR3aa: CASSLDGGSYNEQFF
CDR3nt: TGCGCCAGCAGCCTGGACGGGGGCTCCTACAATGAGCAGTTCTTC

abundance: .
j_gene: TRBJ1-2
v_gene: TRBV7-2
d_gene: TRBD1
CDR3aa: CASSSGQGLDGYTF
CDR3nt: TGTGCCAGCAGCTCGGGACAGGGGCTTGATGGCTACACCTTC

abundance: many
j_gene: TRBJ2-1
v_gene: TRBV20-1
d_gene: TRBD2
CDR3aa: CSAPRIAGDPGEQFF
CDR3nt: TGCAGTGCTCCACGGATAGCGGGGGACCCGGGTGAGCAGTTCTTC

abundance: many
j_gene: TRBJ1-1
v_gene: TRBV12-3/TRBV12-4
d_gene: .
CDR3aa: CASSSWASNTEAFF
CDR3nt: TGTGCCAGCAGTTCCTGGGCTTCAAACACTGAAGCTTTCTTT

abundance: .
j_gene: TRBJ2-7
v_gene: TRBV27
d_gene: TRBD2
CDR3aa: CASSPTGAGESYEQYF
CDR3nt: TGTGCCAGCAGTCCCACGGGCGCGGGAGAGTCCTACGAGCAGTACTTC